A single sample is the source of the 11 T cell receptor beta chains below, sequenced in a study of blood T cell repertoires in COVID-19. Some clones are missing from TCRdb's copy, which holds only in-frame ones; the method was immunoSEQ multiplex PCR. The sample consists of nearly 100,000 clones, approximately 84% of them appearing once. Sequenced material: peripheral blood. The receptor source for this set is a woman aged 55-75 years with acute or convalescent COVID-19.

The chain is built from TRBV6-2 or TRBV6-3 and TRBJ1-5; 9 bases align to TRBD1. The V segment lost 0 bases and the J segment 4 bases; nucleotides outside the gene matches: 1. The V gene's germline CDR1 is MNHEY and CDR2 SVGEGT. This CDR3 is 15 amino acids long. CDR3 bases: TGTGCCAGCAGTTACTCGGGACAGGGAAATCAGCCCCAGCATTTT. Its translation is CASSYSGQGNQPQHF.

The V gene is TRBV5-1, the J gene TRBJ1-1, with 7 bases fitting TRBD1. CDR3 size: 17 residues. J was trimmed by 0 bases and V by 3 bases; bases with no gene match: 11. The germline gives CDR1 SGHRS, CDR2 YFSETQ. The CDR3 region has the DNA TGCGCCAGCAGCTCCAACAGGGGTGCGTGGATGAACACTGAAGCTTTCTTT. Translating gives CASSSNRGAWMNTEAFF.

This chain connects TRBV7-8 to TRBJ1-1; 8 nucleotides line up with TRBD1. Germline-derived CDR1 and CDR2 are SGHVS and FQNEAQ. Trimming cost V 5 bases and J 3 bases; bases outside gene matches: 5. This CDR3 is 14 amino acids long. The CDR3 reads CASSHNRGDTEAFF. The CDR3 DNA is TGTGCCAGCAGCCATAACAGGGGGGACACTGAAGCTTTCTTT.

The rearrangement joins TRBV15 to TRBJ1-1; D not certain. From germline, CDR1 is LNHNV and CDR2 YYDKDF (reference sequence). The CDR3 loop spans 15 amino acids. Between the trimmed V and J ends, which lost 2 bases and 2 bases, there was a span of 12 bases. The CDR3 DNA reads TGTGCCACCAGCAGAAACCTGGGGAGCAACACTGAAGCTTTCTTT. As protein: CATSRNLGSNTEAFF.

The chain carries TRBV4-1 and TRBJ1-1, with a weak D call TRBD1 (5 bases). The V gene's germline CDR1 is MGHRA and CDR2 YSYEKL. The CDR3 is 14 amino acids. Trimming took off 4 bases at V and 1 base at J, with 10 bases between the two ends. CDR3 coding DNA: TGCGCCAGCAGCCGCCTTCAGGGGAACACTGAAGCTTTCTTT. It yields the protein CASSRLQGNTEAFF.

CDR3 amino acids: CASSLRGGSNEQFF. As DNA, the CDR3 is TGTGCCAGCAGCTTGCGGGGGGGCAGCAATGAGCAGTTCTTC. The genes are TRBV7-3 and TRBJ2-1, with TRBD2 matching over 9 bases. Losses at the gene ends were 3 bases for V and 6 bases for J; bases not matched to a gene: 3. Germline V gene data show CDR1 as SGHTA and CDR2 as FQGTGA. This CDR3 is built from 14 residues.

This clone was found a few times. This sequence joins TRBV24-1 and TRBJ2-7; D is undetermined. Germline V gives CDR1 KGHDR, CDR2 SFDVKD. Trimming stripped 7 bases from V and 5 bases from J, with 17 bases between. This CDR3 spans 14 amino acids. The CDR3 nucleotides read TGTGCCACCAGCACCCCAGGTAAGCCGGACGAGCAGTACTTC. Protein: CATSTPGKPDEQYF.

Only one count was recorded for this clone. The rearrangement uses TRBV7-2 and TRBJ2-7; no clear D gene. V shed 5 bases and J shed 3 bases, with 14 bases lying between them. The germline CDR1 and CDR2 sequences are SGHTA and FQGNSA. This CDR3 is built from 14 residues. CDR3 residues: CASSLSLTNYEQYF. CDR3 nucleotide sequence: TGTGCCAGCAGCCTAAGTCTAACTAACTACGAGCAGTACTTC.

The V call is TRBV19, the J call TRBJ2-5, with 8 bases lining up with TRBD2. Germline lookup yields CDR1 LNHDA and CDR2 SQIVND (reference sequence). CDR3 length: 14 residues. Trimming removed 5 bases from V and 4 bases from J; junction bases left unmatched: 6. The CDR3 spells CASSGSGGRETQYF. The CDR3 bases are TGTGCCAGTAGTGGGTCGGGGGGGCGAGAGACCCAGTACTTC.

The chain links TRBV18 to TRBJ2-7; 8 bases fit TRBD1. This CDR3 is built from 15 residues. Germline loops: CDR1 KGHSH, CDR2 LQKENI. Trimming cost V 6 bases and J 3 bases; bases outside gene matches: 10. CDR3 DNA sequence: TGTGCCAGCTCGGAAGGACAGGGACGGTTCTACGAGCAGTACTTC. It codes for CASSEGQGRFYEQYF. The full variable domain, completed using reference TRBV18 and TRBJ2-7, is NAGVMQNPRHLVRRRGQEARLRCSPMKGHSHVYWYRQLPEEGLKFMVYLQKENIIDESGMPKERFSAEFPKEGPSILRIQQVVRGDSAAYFCASSEGQGRFYEQYFGPGTRLTVT.

This chain uses TRBV11-3 with TRBJ2-5; 8 bases fit TRBD2. V lost 4 bases to trimming and J lost 5 bases; unmatched junction nucleotides: 6. Per the germline V gene, CDR1 is SGHNT and CDR2 is YENEEA. This CDR3 spans 14 amino acids. The CDR3 is CASSSTSALETQYF. Written as DNA, the CDR3 is TGTGCCAGCAGCTCGACTAGCGCCCTGGAGACCCAGTACTTC.